This is a list of T cell receptor beta chains from one sample in a study of blood T cell repertoires in COVID-19. Method: immunoSEQ multiplex PCR; TCRdb's copy keeps in-frame clones and lacks some. The sample lists more than 150,000 clones, around 83% occurring once. Sample: peripheral blood. Receptors were obtained from a woman aged 40-49 years with acute or convalescent COVID-19. CDR3s include the opening cysteine and the closing phenylalanine or tryptophan. A D gene is named only where the DNA matches it firmly. The size of a clone is reported for some rows only, either as once, few or many, or as a class for expanded clones.

j_call v_call clone_size d_call cdr3_aa cdr3_nt
TRBJ2-1 TRBV30 - - CAWSPGQPQFF TGTGCCTGGAGTCCAGGACAGCCTCAGTTCTTC
TRBJ2-3 TRBV4-1 - TRBD1 CASSQDPRRQGGTDTQYF TGCGCCAGCAGCCAAGACCCCAGGAGACAGGGGGGGACAGATACGCAGTATTTT
TRBJ1-2 TRBV30 - TRBD1 CAWRTGRGYTF TGTGCCTGGAGGACAGGGCGCGGCTACACCTTC
TRBJ2-6 TRBV18 - - CASSRQQGRGANVLTF TGTGCCAGCTCACGCCAACAGGGGAGGGGGGCCAACGTCCTGACTTTC
TRBJ2-3 TRBV5-4 - - CASTSPEGTDTQYF TGTGCCAGCACCTCCCCCGAGGGCACAGATACGCAGTATTTT
TRBJ2-1 TRBV15 once - CATSRDIEAGEQFF TGTGCCACCAGCAGAGATATTGAAGCGGGTGAGCAGTTCTTC
TRBJ2-3 TRBV5-1 few TRBD2 CASSGRTSGRSYPHTDTQYF TGCGCCAGCAGCGGACGGACTAGCGGGAGGTCTTACCCCCACACAGATACGCAGTATTTT
TRBJ2-1 TRBV7-9 few TRBD1 CASSSGTGGSNEQFF TGTGCCAGCAGCTCCGGGACAGGGGGTTCAAATGAGCAGTTCTTC
TRBJ1-4 TRBV15 - - CATSRDPTGNEKLFF TGTGCCACCAGCAGAGATCCGACAGGAAATGAAAAACTGTTTTTT
TRBJ1-4 TRBV9 - - CASSSRTANNEKLFF TGTGCCAGCAGCTCCCGGACAGCCAATAATGAAAAACTGTTTTTT
TRBJ2-7 TRBV10-3 - TRBD1 CAISEIWGEGGGPVYEQYF TGTGCCATCAGTGAGATATGGGGAGAAGGGGGCGGCCCGGTCTACGAGCAGTACTTC
TRBJ1-5 TRBV6-5 - - CASSRGRAGNQPQHF TGTGCCAGCAGTAGGGGCAGGGCAGGCAATCAGCCCCAGCATTTT
TRBJ1-5 TRBV28 - - CASSAGFGGGGGNQPQHF TGTGCCAGCAGTGCCGGATTTGGGGGAGGAGGCGGCAATCAGCCCCAGCATTTT